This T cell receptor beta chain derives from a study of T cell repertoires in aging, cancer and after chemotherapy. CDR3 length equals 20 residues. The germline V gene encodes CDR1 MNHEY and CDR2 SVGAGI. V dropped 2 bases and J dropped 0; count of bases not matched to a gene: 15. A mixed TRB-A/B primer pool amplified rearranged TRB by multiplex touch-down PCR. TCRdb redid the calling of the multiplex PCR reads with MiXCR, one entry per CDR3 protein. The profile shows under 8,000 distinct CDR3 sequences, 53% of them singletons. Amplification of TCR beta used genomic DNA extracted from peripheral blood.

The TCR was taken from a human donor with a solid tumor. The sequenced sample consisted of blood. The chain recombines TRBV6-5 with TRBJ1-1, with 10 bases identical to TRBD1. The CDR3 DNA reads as TGTGCCAGCAGTTACGTCGGGACAGGGGTCTACTACTCAATGAACACTGAAGCTTTCTTT. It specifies CASSYVGTGVYYSMNTEAFF.